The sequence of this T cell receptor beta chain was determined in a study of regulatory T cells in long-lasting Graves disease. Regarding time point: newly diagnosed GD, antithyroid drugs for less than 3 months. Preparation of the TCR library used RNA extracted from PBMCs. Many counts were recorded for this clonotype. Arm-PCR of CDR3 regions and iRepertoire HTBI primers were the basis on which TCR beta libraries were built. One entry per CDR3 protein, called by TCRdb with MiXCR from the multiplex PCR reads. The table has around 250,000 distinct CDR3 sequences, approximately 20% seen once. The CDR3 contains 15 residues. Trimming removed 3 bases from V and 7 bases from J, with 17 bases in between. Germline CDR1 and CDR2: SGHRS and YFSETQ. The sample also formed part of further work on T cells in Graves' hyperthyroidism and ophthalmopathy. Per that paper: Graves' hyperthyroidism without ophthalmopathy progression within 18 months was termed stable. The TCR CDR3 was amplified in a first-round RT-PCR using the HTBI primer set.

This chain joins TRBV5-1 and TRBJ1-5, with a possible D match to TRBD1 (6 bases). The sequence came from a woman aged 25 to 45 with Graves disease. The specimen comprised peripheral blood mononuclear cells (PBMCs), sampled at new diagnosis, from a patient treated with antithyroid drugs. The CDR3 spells CASSSDPGAEQPQHF. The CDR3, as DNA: TGCGCCAGCAGCTCGGACCCGGGGGCTGAGCAGCCCCAGCATTTT.